A single TCR beta chain is shown here with its context. Its antigen is not identified. This sample stems from a study of cytomegalovirus exposure and HLA in healthy donors. The wider study: Genotyping showed 81% of approximately 430 donors falling in the Caucasian-associated ancestry cluster.

The study, taken as a whole, reports: As a later analysis revealed, most CMV-associated TCR beta chains appeared HLA-restricted. Being indistinguishable, some V segments were excluded, TRBV6-2 and TRBV6-3 among them.

V was shortened by 0 bases and J by 9 bases, with 17 bases between the two germline ends. CDR1 and CDR2 from the germline V gene are SGHAT and FQNNGV. CDR3 length: 16 residues. The PCR contained 60 Vbeta and 13 Jbeta primers. The method was immunoSEQ multiplex PCR; TCRdb's version includes in-frame clones alone and lacks a portion of them. In the table there are roughly 150,000 clones, about 74% of which are singletons. The chain recombines TRBV11-2 with TRBJ2-2, with a possible D match to TRBD2 (6 bases). The clonotype was recovered from a man aged 40-50 years in good health and CMV-seronegative. The sequenced sample consisted of PBMCs. The chain's CDR3 is CASSLERDRVVRELFF. The CDR3 bases are TGTGCCAGCAGCTTAGAGCGGGACCGCGTCGTCCGGGAGCTGTTTTTT. Combining the CDR3 with reference TRBV11-2 and TRBJ2-2 gives the whole variable domain EAGVAQSPRYKIIEKRQSVAFWCNPISGHATLYWYQQILGQGPKLLIQFQNNGVVDDSQLPKDRFSAERLKGVDSTLKIQPAKLEDSAVYLCASSLERDRVVRELFFGEGSRLTVL.